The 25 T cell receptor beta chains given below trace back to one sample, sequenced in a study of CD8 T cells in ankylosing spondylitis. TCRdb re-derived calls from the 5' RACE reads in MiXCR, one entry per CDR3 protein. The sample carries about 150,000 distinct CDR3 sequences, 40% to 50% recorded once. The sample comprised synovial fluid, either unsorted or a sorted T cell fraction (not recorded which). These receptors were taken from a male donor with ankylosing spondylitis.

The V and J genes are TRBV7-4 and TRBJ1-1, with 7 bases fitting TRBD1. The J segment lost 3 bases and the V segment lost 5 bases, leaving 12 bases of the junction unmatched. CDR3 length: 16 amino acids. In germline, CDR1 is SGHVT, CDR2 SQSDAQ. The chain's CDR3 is CASSPRGGYVDTEAFF. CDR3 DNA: TGTGCCAGCAGCCCCAGGGGGGGATACGTGGACACTGAAGCTTTCTTT.

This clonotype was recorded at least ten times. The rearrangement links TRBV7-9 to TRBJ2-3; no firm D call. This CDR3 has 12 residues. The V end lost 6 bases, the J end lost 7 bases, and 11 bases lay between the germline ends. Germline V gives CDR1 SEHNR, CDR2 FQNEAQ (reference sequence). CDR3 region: CASRPVGYTQYF. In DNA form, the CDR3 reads TGTGCCAGCAGGCCAGTGGGTTATACGCAGTATTTT.

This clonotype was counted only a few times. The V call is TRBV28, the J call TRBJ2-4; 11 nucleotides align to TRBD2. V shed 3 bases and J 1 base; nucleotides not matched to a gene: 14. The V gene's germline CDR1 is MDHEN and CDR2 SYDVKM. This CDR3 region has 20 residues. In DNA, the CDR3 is TGTGCCAGCAGTTTTCCCGTGACTAGCGGGATAGGACGCGCCAAAAACATTCAGTACTTC. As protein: CASSFPVTSGIGRAKNIQYF.

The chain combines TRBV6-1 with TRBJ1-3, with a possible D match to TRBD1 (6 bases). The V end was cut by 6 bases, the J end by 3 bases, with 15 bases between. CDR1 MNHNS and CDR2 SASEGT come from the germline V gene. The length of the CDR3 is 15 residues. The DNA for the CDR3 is TGTGCCAGCAGCGGACTACAGGGTCATGGAAACACCATATATTTT. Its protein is CASSGLQGHGNTIYF.

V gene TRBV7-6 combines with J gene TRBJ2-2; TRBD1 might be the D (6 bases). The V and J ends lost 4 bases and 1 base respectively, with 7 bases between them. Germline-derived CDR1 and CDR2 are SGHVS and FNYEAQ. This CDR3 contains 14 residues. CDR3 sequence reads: CASSWTENTGELFF. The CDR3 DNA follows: TGTGCCAGCAGCTGGACAGAGAACACCGGGGAGCTGTTTTTT.

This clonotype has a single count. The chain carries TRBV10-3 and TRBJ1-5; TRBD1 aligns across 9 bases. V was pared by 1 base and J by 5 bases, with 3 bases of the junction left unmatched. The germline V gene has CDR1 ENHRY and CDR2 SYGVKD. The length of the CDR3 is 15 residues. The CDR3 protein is CAISEWWTGDQPQHF. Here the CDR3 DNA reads TGTGCCATCAGTGAGTGGTGGACAGGGGATCAGCCCCAGCATTTT.

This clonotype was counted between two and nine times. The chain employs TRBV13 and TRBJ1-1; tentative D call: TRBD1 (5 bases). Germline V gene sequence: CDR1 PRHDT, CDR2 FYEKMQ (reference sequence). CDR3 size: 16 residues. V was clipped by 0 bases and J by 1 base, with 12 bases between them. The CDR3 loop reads CASSLGVRVWNTEAFF. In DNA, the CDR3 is TGTGCCAGCAGCTTAGGGGTCAGGGTTTGGAACACTGAAGCTTTCTTT. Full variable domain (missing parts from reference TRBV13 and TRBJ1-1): AAGVIQSPRHLIKEKRETATLKCYPIPRHDTVYWYQQGPGQDPQFLISFYEKMQSDKGSIPDRFSAQQFSDYHSELNMSSLELGDSALYFCASSLGVRVWNTEAFFGQGTRLTVV.

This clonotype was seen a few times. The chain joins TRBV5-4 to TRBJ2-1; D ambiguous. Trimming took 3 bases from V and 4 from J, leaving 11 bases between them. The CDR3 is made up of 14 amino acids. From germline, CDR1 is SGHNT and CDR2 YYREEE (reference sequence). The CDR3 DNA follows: TGTGCCAGCAGCTGGGCAGGTTCTTACAATGAGCAGTTCTTC. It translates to CASSWAGSYNEQFF.

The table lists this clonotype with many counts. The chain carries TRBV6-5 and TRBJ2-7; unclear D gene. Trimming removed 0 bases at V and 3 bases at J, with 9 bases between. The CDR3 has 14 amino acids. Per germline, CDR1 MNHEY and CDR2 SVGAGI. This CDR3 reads CASSYSRLGYEQYF. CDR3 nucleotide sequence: TGTGCCAGCAGTTACTCGCGGCTCGGCTACGAGCAGTACTTC.

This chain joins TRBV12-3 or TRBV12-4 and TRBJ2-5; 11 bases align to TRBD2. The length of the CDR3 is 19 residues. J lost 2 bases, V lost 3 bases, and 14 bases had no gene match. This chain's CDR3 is CASSFAGLAGGVDQETQYF. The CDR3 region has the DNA TGTGCCAGCAGTTTTGCCGGGCTAGCGGGAGGAGTAGATCAAGAGACCCAGTACTTC.

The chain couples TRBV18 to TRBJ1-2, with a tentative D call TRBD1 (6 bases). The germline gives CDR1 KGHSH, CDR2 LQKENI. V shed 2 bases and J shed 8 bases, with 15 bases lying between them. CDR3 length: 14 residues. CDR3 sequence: CASSPSHRAGGYTF. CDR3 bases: TGTGCCAGCTCACCAAGTCACAGGGCTGGGGGCTACACCTTC. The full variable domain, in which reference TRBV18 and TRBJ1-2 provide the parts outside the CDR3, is NAGVMQNPRHLVRRRGQEARLRCSPMKGHSHVYWYRQLPEEGLKFMVYLQKENIIDESGMPKERFSAEFPKEGPSILRIQQVVRGDSAAYFCASSPSHRAGGYTFGSGTRLTVV.

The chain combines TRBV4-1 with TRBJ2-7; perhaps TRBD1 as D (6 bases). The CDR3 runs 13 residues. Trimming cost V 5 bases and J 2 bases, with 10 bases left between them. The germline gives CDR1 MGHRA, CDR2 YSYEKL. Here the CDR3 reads CASSTGPTYEQYF. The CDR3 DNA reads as TGCGCCAGCAGCACAGGGCCGACCTACGAGCAGTACTTC.

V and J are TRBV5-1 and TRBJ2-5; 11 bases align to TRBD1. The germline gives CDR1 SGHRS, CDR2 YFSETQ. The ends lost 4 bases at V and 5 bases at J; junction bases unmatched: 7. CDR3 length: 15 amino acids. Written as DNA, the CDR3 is TGCGCCAGCAGCGCGGGACAGGGGGGGTTCGAGACCCAGTACTTC. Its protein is CASSAGQGGFETQYF.

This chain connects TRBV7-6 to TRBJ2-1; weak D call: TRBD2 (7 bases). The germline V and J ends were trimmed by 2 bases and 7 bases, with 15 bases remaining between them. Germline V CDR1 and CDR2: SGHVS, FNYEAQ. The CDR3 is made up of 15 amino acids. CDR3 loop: CASSLWGGARNEQFF. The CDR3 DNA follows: TGTGCCAGCAGCTTATGGGGGGGGGCTCGGAATGAGCAGTTCTTC.

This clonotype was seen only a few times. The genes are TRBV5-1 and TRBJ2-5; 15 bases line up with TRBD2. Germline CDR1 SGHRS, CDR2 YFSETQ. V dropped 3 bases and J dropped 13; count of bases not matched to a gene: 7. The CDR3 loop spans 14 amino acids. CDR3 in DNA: TGCGCCAGCAGCTCGGGACTAGCGGGGGGCCGTACGTACTTC. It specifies CASSSGLAGGRTYF. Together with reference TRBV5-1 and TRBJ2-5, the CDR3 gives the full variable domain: KAGVTQTPRYLIKTRGQQVTLSCSPISGHRSVSWYQQTPGQGLQFLFEYFSETQRNKGNFPGRFSGRQFSNSRSEMNVSTLELGDSALYLCASSSGLAGGRTYFGPGTRLLVL.

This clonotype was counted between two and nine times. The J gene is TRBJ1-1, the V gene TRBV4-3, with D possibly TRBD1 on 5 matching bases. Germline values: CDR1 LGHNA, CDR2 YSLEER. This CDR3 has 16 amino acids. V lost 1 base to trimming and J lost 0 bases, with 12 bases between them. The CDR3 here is CASSQGLGRMNTEAFF. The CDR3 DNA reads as TGCGCCAGCAGCCAAGGCCTGGGACGGATGAACACTGAAGCTTTCTTT.

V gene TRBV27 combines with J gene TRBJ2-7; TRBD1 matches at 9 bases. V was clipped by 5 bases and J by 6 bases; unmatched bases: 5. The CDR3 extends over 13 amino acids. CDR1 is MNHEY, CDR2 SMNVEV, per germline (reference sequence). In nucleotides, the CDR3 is TGTGCCAGCAGTAGGACAGGGGCAGGCGAGCAGTACTTC. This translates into CASSRTGAGEQYF.

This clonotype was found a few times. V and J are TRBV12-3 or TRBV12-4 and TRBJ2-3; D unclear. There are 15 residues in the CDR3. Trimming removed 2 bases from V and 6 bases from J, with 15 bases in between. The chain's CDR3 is CASSLSPLSYDTQYF. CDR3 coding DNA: TGTGCCAGCAGTTTATCCCCCCTGTCTTATGATACGCAGTATTTT.

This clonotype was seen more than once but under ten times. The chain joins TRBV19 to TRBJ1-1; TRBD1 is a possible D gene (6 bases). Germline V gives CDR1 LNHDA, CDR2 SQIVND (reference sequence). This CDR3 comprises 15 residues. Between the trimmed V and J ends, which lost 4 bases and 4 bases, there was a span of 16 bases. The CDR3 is CASSTRGGAGTEAFF. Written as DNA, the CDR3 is TGTGCCAGTAGTACCCGTGGGGGCGCAGGCACTGAAGCTTTCTTT.

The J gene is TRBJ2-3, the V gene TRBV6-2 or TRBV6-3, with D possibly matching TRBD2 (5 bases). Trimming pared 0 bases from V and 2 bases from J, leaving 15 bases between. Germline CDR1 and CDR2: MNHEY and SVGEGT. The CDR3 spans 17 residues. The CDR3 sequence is CASSYSTRDTPTDTQYF. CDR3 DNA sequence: TGTGCCAGCAGTTACTCGACTCGGGATACCCCCACAGATACGCAGTATTTT.

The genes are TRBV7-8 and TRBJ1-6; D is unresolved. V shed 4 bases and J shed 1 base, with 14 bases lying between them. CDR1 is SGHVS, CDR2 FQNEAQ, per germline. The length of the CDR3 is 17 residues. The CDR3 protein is CASSSTAWGSYNSPLHF. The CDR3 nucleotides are TGTGCCAGCAGCTCCACCGCCTGGGGTTCCTATAATTCACCCCTCCACTTT.

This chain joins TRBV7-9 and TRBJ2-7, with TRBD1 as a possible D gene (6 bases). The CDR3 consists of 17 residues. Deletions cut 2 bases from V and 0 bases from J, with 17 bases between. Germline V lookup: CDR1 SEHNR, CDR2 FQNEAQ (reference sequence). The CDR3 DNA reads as TGTGCCAGCAGCTTAAGGGGGAATCAAGGTTACTCCTACGAGCAGTACTTC. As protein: CASSLRGNQGYSYEQYF.

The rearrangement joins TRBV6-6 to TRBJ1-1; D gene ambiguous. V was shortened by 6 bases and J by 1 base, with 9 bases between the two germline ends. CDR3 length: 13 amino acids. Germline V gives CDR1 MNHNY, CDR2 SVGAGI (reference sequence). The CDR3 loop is CASSRLENTEAFF. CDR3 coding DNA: TGTGCCAGCAGCCGCCTGGAGAACACTGAAGCTTTCTTT.

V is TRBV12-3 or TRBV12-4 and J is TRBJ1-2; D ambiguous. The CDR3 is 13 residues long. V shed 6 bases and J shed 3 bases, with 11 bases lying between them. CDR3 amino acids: CASSVTGDYGYTF. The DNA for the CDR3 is TGTGCCAGCAGCGTTACTGGGGACTATGGCTACACCTTC.

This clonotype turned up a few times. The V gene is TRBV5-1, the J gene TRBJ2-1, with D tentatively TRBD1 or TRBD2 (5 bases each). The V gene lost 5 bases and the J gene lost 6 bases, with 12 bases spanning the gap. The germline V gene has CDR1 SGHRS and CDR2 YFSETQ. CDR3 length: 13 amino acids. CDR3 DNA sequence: TGCGCCAGCAGGGGCTATGGGGGCAATGAGCAGTTCTTC. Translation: CASRGYGGNEQFF.